Below are 15 T cell receptor beta chains sequenced from a single sample in a study of PD-L1 blockade in urothelial cancer. Repertoires were generated with immunoSEQ multiplex PCR, while TCRdb's copy carries only in-frame clones and drops some. Of more than 70,000 clones listed, about 88% were seen once; the top ten hold less than 3.5%. The sample consisted of PBMCs, taken around atezolizumab (anti-PD-L1) treatment. The receptor set was obtained from a man between 60 and 70 years old with urothelial cancer.

The chain recombines TRBV6-5 with TRBJ1-2, with 8 positions matching TRBD1. CDR3 size: 14 residues. V lost 2 bases, J lost 8 bases, and 7 bases stayed unmatched. From germline, CDR1 is MNHEY and CDR2 SVGAGI. Here the CDR3 DNA reads TGTGCCAGCAGTTACCCCGGGACAGGTGGGGGCTACACCTTC. This encodes CASSYPGTGGGYTF.

J is TRBJ2-1 and V is TRBV30; 16 nucleotides align to TRBD2. The CDR3 is made up of 18 amino acids. Per the germline V gene, CDR1 is GTSNPN and CDR2 is SVGIG (reference sequence). After removal of 2 bases from V and 6 bases from J, the junction contained 10 bases not matched to a gene. The CDR3 spells CAWSTFPGLAGGINEQFF. In DNA, the CDR3 is TGTGCCTGGAGTACCTTCCCGGGACTAGCGGGGGGGATCAATGAGCAGTTCTTC.

This rearrangement joins TRBV12-5 to TRBJ2-7; 9 nucleotides agree with TRBD1. V lost 7 bases and J lost 2; bases outside the gene matches: 6. The CDR3 length is 14 residues. Germline values: CDR1 LGHNT, CDR2 FRNRAP. CDR3 sequence (DNA): TGTGCTAGTGCCGGGGACAGGGCCACCTACGAGCAGTACTTC. The encoded protein is CASAGDRATYEQYF.

The chain joins TRBV6-5 to TRBJ2-7; 7 bases match TRBD2. The CDR3 runs to 16 residues. CDR1 and CDR2 (germline): MNHEY, SVGAGI. The V segment lost 2 bases and the J segment 7 bases; nucleotides outside the gene matches: 14. The CDR3 region has the DNA TGTGCCAGCAGTTACGGAACATGGACTAGTAGGATGGAGCAGTACTTC. Encoded protein: CASSYGTWTSRMEQYF.

The V and J genes are TRBV5-6 and TRBJ1-1; a weak D match, TRBD1 (5 bases). Germline V lookup: CDR1 SGHDT, CDR2 YYEEEE. V lost 2 bases, J lost 1 base, and 12 bases lay in between. This CDR3 comprises 15 residues. Here the CDR3 reads CASSFLGGRNTEAFF. CDR3 sequence (DNA): TGTGCCAGCAGCTTTTTGGGGGGGAGGAACACTGAAGCTTTCTTT. The complete variable domain, with remaining parts taken from reference TRBV5-6 and TRBJ1-1, reads DAGVTQSPTHLIKTRGQQVTLRCSPKSGHDTVSWYQQALGQGPQFIFQYYEEEERQRGNFPDRFSGHQFPNYSSELNVNALLLGDSALYLCASSFLGGRNTEAFFGQGTRLTVV.

V usage is TRBV15 and J usage is TRBJ2-5; TRBD2 aligns across 7 bases. The ends lost 3 bases at V and 1 base at J; junction bases unmatched: 5. The CDR3 has 15 residues. CDR1 is LNHNV and CDR2 is YYDKDF in the germline V gene (reference sequence). The CDR3 coding sequence is TGTGCCACCAGCAGCGCCCGACTAGCCCAAGAGACCCAGTACTTC. Protein: CATSSARLAQETQYF. The whole variable domain, remainder taken from reference TRBV15 and TRBJ2-5, is DAMVIQNPRYQVTQFGKPVTLSCSQTLNHNVMYWYQQKSSQAPKLLFHYYDKDFNNEADTPDNFQSRRPNTSFCFLDIRSPGLGDTAMYLCATSSARLAQETQYFGPGTRLLVL.

The V call is TRBV28, the J call TRBJ1-1, with D uncertain. This CDR3 region has 14 residues. The V end was cut by 6 bases, the J end by 6 bases, with 17 bases between. Germline CDR1 and CDR2: MDHEN and SYDVKM. The CDR3: CASSPTLGYAEAFF. In DNA form, the CDR3 reads TGTGCCAGCAGCCCGACATTAGGATACGCTGAAGCTTTCTTT.

The chain carries TRBV6-5 and TRBJ2-3; 11 bases are a match to TRBD2. CDR1 MNHEY and CDR2 SVGAGI come from the germline V gene. The CDR3 extends over 15 amino acids. Trimming removed 8 bases from V and 3 bases from J; junction bases left unmatched: 7. The CDR3 bases are TGTGCCAGCTCAATAGCGGGGGGGCGGACAGATACGCAGTATTTT. Encoded protein: CASSIAGGRTDTQYF.

V gene TRBV15 combines with J gene TRBJ1-3; D unclear. Germline CDR1 is LNHNV and CDR2 is YYDKDF (reference sequence). V was pared by 0 bases and J by 3 bases, with 9 bases between. The CDR3 totals 15 residues. This CDR3 reads CATSRDHRSGNTIYF. For the CDR3, the DNA is TGTGCCACCAGCAGAGATCATCGTAGTGGAAACACCATATATTTT.

The chain uses TRBV12-5 and TRBJ2-1, with a tentative D call TRBD2 (6 bases). In germline, CDR1 is LGHNT, CDR2 FRNRAP. The CDR3 runs 10 residues. Trimming left V 7 bases short and J 12 bases short, with 10 bases between. Here the CDR3 DNA reads TGTGCTAGTGCCCTGGAGGGGCAGTTCTTC. It translates to CASALEGQFF. Variable domain in full (rest from reference TRBV12-5 and TRBJ2-1): DARVTQTPRHKVTEMGQEVTMRCQPILGHNTVFWYRQTMMQGLELLAYFRNRAPLDDSGMPKDRFSAEMPDATLATLKIQPSEPRDSAVYFCASALEGQFFGPGTRLTVL.

The rearrangement links TRBV18 to TRBJ1-5; 8 bases align to TRBD1. Germline loops: CDR1 KGHSH, CDR2 LQKENI. Trimming at V came to 3 bases and at J to 6 bases, leaving 4 bases not matched to a gene. The CDR3 contains 14 residues. The DNA of the CDR3 is TGTGCCAGCTCACCCGACAGGGGTAGTCAGCCCCAGCATTTT. Translation: CASSPDRGSQPQHF.

The chain has TRBV19 and TRBJ1-5; D is perhaps TRBD1 (6 bases). Germline V lookup: CDR1 LNHDA, CDR2 SQIVND (reference sequence). Between the trimmed V and J ends, which lost 3 bases and 6 bases, there was a span of 21 bases. The CDR3 contains 17 residues. CDR3 nucleotides: TGTGCCAGTAGTATCAGGCAGGGGTCGGGAAGGTTTCAGCCCCAGCATTTT. The encoded protein is CASSIRQGSGRFQPQHF.

This chain links TRBV10-3 with TRBJ2-2; TRBD1 aligns across 10 bases. Trimming cost V 10 bases and J 4 bases; bases outside gene matches: 6. The germline gives CDR1 ENHRY, CDR2 SYGVKD. The CDR3 contains 14 residues. CDR3: CATADRGLTGELFF. CDR3 bases: TGTGCCACCGCAGACAGGGGGCTCACCGGGGAGCTGTTTTTT.

The gene calls are TRBV6-5 and TRBJ2-7, with 7 bases that match TRBD2. Losses at the gene ends were 5 bases for V and 1 base for J; bases not matched to a gene: 8. This CDR3 contains 15 residues. The germline CDR1 and CDR2 sequences are MNHEY and SVGAGI. In DNA, the CDR3 is TGTGCCAGCAGTCGTCGAGGAGCGGGATCCTACGAGCAGTACTTC. Its protein is CASSRRGAGSYEQYF.

This chain joins TRBV12-5 and TRBJ2-3, with D maybe TRBD1 (6 bases). Germline CDR1 LGHNT, CDR2 FRNRAP. Trimming took off 0 bases at V and 8 bases at J, with 6 bases between the two ends. The CDR3 is 12 amino acids. This CDR3 reads CASGLVGGTQYF. The CDR3, as DNA: TGTGCTAGTGGTTTGGTAGGGGGTACGCAGTATTTT. The full variable domain, in which reference TRBV12-5 and TRBJ2-3 provide the parts outside the CDR3, is DARVTQTPRHKVTEMGQEVTMRCQPILGHNTVFWYRQTMMQGLELLAYFRNRAPLDDSGMPKDRFSAEMPDATLATLKIQPSEPRDSAVYFCASGLVGGTQYFGPGTRLTVL.